The entry that follows covers one T cell receptor beta chain sequence. Its target is unknown. These data are taken from a study of T cell responses to AZD1222 COVID-19 vaccine. General observations from the study: Spike-wide coverage was observed for vaccine-associated CD4 TCRs, with dominant responses at 160-218 and 743-854. Increases in Spike-specific TCR breadth and depth were seen after two AZD1222 doses. Donors were mostly white British, more females; clonal diversity possibly underestimated.

Only in-frame clones appear in the TCRdb table, and some are missing; sequencing was by immunoSEQ multiplex PCR. Of just under 150,000 clones in the sample, approximately 89% were seen once. The germline V gene encodes CDR1 MDHEN and CDR2 SYDVKM. Trimming at V came to 5 bases and at J to 9 bases, leaving 5 bases not matched to a gene. The CDR3 extends over 12 amino acids. The source is an adult who received the AZD1222 COVID-19 vaccine. Here the sequenced sample was peripheral blood, taken 28 days after the second AZD1222 dose. The V and J genes are TRBV28 and TRBJ2-7, with 9 bases aligning to TRBD2. The CDR3 loop reads CASSAGGSVQYF. For the CDR3, the DNA is TGTGCCAGCAGTGCGGGAGGGAGTGTGCAGTACTTC.